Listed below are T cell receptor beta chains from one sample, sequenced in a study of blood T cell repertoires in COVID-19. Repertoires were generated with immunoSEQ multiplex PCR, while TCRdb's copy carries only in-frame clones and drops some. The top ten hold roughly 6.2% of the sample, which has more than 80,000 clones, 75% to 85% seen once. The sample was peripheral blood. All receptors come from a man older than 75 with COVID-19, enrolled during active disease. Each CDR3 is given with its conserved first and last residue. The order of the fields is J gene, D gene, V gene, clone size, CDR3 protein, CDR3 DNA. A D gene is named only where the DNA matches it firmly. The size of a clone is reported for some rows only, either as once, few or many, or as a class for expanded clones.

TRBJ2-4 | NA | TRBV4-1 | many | CASSQSTPLAKNIQYF | TGCGCCAGCAGCCAATCGACACCACTAGCCAAAAACATTCAGTACTTC
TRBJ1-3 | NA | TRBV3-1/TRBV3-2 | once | CASSPFGGNTIYF | TGTGCCAGCAGCCCTTTCGGGGGAAACACCATATATTTT
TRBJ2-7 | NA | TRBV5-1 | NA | CASSLEGLYEQYF | TGCGCCAGCAGCTTGGAGGGGCTCTACGAGCAGTACTTC
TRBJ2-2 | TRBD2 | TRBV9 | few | CASSSSGRASGELFF | TGTGCCAGCAGCTCTAGCGGGAGGGCCTCCGGGGAGCTGTTTTTT
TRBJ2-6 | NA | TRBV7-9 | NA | CASSSNSRAGGANVLTF | TGTGCCAGCAGCTCCAATTCGAGGGCAGGTGGGGCCAACGTCCTGACTTTC
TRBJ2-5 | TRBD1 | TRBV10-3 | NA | CAINRGQSAETQYF | TGTGCCATTAACAGGGGGCAAAGCGCGGAGACCCAGTACTTC
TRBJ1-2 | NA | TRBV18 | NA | CASSPNMYGYTF | TGTGCCAGCTCACCCAACATGTATGGCTACACCTTC
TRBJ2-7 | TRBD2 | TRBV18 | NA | CASSPGSGSQNEQYF | TGTGCCAGCTCACCAGGTAGCGGGAGTCAAAACGAGCAGTACTTC
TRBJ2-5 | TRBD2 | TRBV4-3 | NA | CASSQDGGGPETQYF | TGCGCCAGCAGCCAAGATGGGGGAGGGCCAGAGACCCAGTACTTC
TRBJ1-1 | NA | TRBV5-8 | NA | CASSLEYRASTEAFF | TGTGCCAGCAGCTTGGAGTACAGGGCGAGCACTGAAGCTTTCTTT
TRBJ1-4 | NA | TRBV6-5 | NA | CARRLRGATNEKLFF | TGTGCCAGACGTTTAAGGGGCGCGACTAATGAAAAACTGTTTTTT
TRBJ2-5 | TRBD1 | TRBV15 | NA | CATSTNRGRETQYF | TGTGCCACCAGCACGAACAGGGGGCGGGAGACCCAGTACTTC
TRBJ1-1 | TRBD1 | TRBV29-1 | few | CSGGQENTEAFF | TGCAGCGGTGGACAGGAGAACACTGAAGCTTTCTTT
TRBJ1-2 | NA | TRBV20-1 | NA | CSATANYGYTF | TGCAGTGCTACAGCTAACTATGGCTACACCTTC
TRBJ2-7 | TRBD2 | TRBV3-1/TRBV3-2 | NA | CASSQGGWLAGGPRNEQYF | TGTGCCAGCAGCCAAGGAGGCTGGCTAGCGGGAGGGCCAAGAAACGAGCAGTACTTC
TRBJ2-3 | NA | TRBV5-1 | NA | CASSLAGEDTQYF | TGCGCCAGCAGCTTGGCCGGGGAGGATACGCAGTATTTT
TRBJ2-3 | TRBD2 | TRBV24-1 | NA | CAMEATSGTDTQYF | TGTGCCATGGAGGCGACTAGCGGCACAGATACGCAGTATTTT
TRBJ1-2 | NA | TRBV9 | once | CASSPSAVYGYTF | TGTGCCAGCAGTCCTAGTGCAGTCTATGGCTACACCTTC
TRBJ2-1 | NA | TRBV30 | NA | CAWSRGASSLGEQFF | TGTGCCTGGAGCCGAGGAGCGAGTTCTCTGGGTGAGCAGTTCTTC
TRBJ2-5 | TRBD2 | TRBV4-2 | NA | CASSQAVVASGIAQETQYF | TGTGCCAGCAGCCAAGCGGTTGTGGCTAGCGGGATTGCCCAAGAGACCCAGTACTTC
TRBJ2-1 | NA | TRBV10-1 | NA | CASSGTRVGEQFF | TGCGCCAGCAGTGGGACCAGGGTGGGTGAGCAGTTCTTC
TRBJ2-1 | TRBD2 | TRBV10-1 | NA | CASSGASGRDNEQFF | TGCGCCAGCAGTGGGGCTAGCGGGAGAGACAATGAGCAGTTCTTC
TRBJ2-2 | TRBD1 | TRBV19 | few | CASSIVGQGAWTGELFF | TGTGCCAGTAGTATAGTAGGGCAGGGGGCCTGGACCGGGGAGCTGTTTTTT
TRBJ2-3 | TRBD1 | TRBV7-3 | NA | CASSSNPGTGAHF | TGTGCCAGCAGCTCCAACCCCGGGACAGGGGCCCATTTT
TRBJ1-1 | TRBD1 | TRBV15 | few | CATQRQGGTEAFF | TGTGCCACCCAGAGACAGGGCGGCACTGAAGCTTTCTTT
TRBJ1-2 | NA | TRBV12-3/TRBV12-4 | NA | CASSDRSYGYTF | TGTGCCAGCAGCGACAGATCCTATGGCTACACCTTC
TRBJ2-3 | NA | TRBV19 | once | CASSMIPRDPAYF | TGTGCCAGTAGTATGATCCCGCGGGACCCCGCGTATTTT
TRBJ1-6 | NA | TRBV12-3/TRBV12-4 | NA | CASSGALNSPLHF | TGTGCCAGCAGTGGGGCACTGAATTCACCCCTCCACTTT
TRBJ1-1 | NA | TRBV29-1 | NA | CSVDRFTNTEAFF | TGCAGCGTCGACAGGTTCACGAACACTGAAGCTTTCTTT
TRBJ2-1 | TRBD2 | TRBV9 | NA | CASSVGGLAGVARSNEQFF | TGTGCCAGCAGCGTAGGGGGGCTAGCGGGAGTAGCTCGGTCGAATGAGCAGTTCTTC
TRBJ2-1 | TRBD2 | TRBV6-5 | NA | CASRRTSGRGNEQFF | TGTGCCAGCAGAAGGACTAGCGGGAGGGGGAATGAGCAGTTCTTC
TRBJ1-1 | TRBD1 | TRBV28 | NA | CASKLLGGAGNTEAFF | TGTGCCAGCAAACTTCTAGGGGGCGCCGGGAACACTGAAGCTTTCTTT
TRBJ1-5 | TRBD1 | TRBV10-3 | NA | CAISGGTGGEPQHF | TGTGCCATCAGTGGGGGGACAGGGGGCGAGCCCCAGCATTTT
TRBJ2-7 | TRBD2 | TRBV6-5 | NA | CASRLGLAGVGEQYF | TGTGCCAGCAGGCTGGGACTAGCGGGAGTCGGCGAGCAGTACTTC
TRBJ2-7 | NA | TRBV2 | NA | CASSDLTYEQYF | TGTGCCAGCAGTGATCTTACCTACGAGCAGTACTTC
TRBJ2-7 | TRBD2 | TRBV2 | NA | CASSGSSGRGQYF | TGTGCCAGCAGTGGTTCTAGCGGGAGAGGGCAGTACTTC
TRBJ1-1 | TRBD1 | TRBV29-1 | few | CSARSQGAGTEAFF | TGCAGCGCCCGATCACAGGGGGCGGGCACTGAAGCTTTCTTT
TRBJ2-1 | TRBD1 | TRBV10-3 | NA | CAIGGTGDKLNEQFF | TGTGCCATCGGAGGGACAGGGGACAAGTTGAATGAGCAGTTCTTC
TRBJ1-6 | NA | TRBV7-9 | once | CASSPRQASSYNSPLHF | TGTGCCAGCAGCCCCCGGCAGGCCAGCTCCTATAATTCACCCCTCCACTTT
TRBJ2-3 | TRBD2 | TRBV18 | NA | CASSPSSGRRDTQYF | TGTGCCAGCTCACCCTCCAGCGGGAGAAGAGATACGCAGTATTTT
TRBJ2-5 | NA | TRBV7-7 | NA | CASSTLVEETQYF | TGTGCTAGCAGCACGCTAGTGGAGGAGACCCAGTACTTC
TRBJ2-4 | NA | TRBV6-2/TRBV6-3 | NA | CASSYFPGQGMKNIQYF | TGTGCCAGCAGTTACTTTCCGGGACAAGGGATGAAAAACATTCAGTACTTC
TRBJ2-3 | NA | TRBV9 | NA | CASSVETRHTDTQYF | TGTGCCAGCAGCGTAGAAACGAGACACACAGATACGCAGTATTTT
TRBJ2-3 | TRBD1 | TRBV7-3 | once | CASTLGKGAGTDTQYF | TGTGCCAGCACCTTAGGGAAGGGGGCCGGCACAGATACGCAGTATTTT
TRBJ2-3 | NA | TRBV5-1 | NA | CASGDSSGTNTQYF | TGCGCCAGCGGGGACTCGTCTGGCACAAATACGCAGTATTTT
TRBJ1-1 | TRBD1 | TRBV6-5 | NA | CASSYFQGGSEAFF | TGTGCCAGCAGTTACTTTCAGGGGGGCAGTGAAGCTTTCTTT
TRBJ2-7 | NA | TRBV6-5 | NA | CASSYGRALTYEQYF | TGTGCCAGCAGTTACGGCAGGGCCCTCACCTACGAGCAGTACTTC